The 31 T cell receptor beta chains below come from one sample, sequenced in a study of blood T cells in healthy people across ages. A J-beta primer mix and a sample-barcoded 5' primer were used in a second PCR of roughly 6 to 11 cycles. A single record per CDR3 protein comes from TCRdb applying MiXCR to the 5' RACE reads. Of fewer than 2,000,000 distinct CDR3 sequences detected, roughly 32% appear once; the ten largest clones hold around 11%. Sequences were obtained from blood. Receptors originate from a woman aged 30 to 39 in good health.

V and J are TRBV4-1 and TRBJ2-2; TRBD2 agrees at 13 bases. Germline V gene sequence: CDR1 MGHRA, CDR2 YSYEKL. This CDR3 spans 22 amino acids. With 0 bases clipped from V and 0 bases from J, the junction kept 13 bases outside the gene matches. The CDR3 loop is CASSQEIGLAGEIDANTGELFF. The CDR3 DNA sequence: TGCGCCAGCAGCCAAGAAATCGGACTAGCGGGGGAGATCGACGCGAACACCGGGGAGCTGTTTTTT.

The chain employs TRBV20-1 and TRBJ2-1, with 7 bases fitting TRBD2. Germline V lookup: CDR1 DFQATT, CDR2 SNEGSKA (reference sequence). The CDR3 sequence is 15 residues long. V dropped 1 base and J dropped 4; count of bases not matched to a gene: 7. This CDR3 reads CSARGVGTIYNEQFF. CDR3 DNA sequence: TGCAGTGCTAGAGGGGTAGGGACTATATACAATGAGCAGTTCTTC.

This clonotype has only one observation. V gene TRBV5-1 combines with J gene TRBJ2-7; TRBD2 matches 8 bases. The CDR3 consists of 17 residues. The V gene's germline CDR1 is SGHRS and CDR2 YFSETQ. J was trimmed by 5 bases and V by 0 bases; bases with no gene match: 13. CDR3: CASSLDLGLGNGHEQYF. Here the CDR3 DNA reads TGCGCCAGCAGCTTGGACTTGGGACTAGGAAACGGCCACGAGCAGTACTTC.

The V gene is TRBV9, the J gene TRBJ2-3; the D gene is possibly TRBD1 (6 bases). Germline V gives CDR1 SGDLS, CDR2 YYNGEE. CDR3 length: 15 residues. V dropped 4 bases and J dropped 3 bases, with 15 bases sitting between them. The DNA of the CDR3 is TGTGCCAGCAGCCTAGGAGGACAGACTACAGATACGCAGTATTTT. It translates to CASSLGGQTTDTQYF.

This clonotype came up a few times. The chain recombines TRBV4-2 with TRBJ2-7; D possibly uses TRBD1 or TRBD2 (5 bases each). CDR3 length: 15 amino acids. CDR1 LGHNA and CDR2 YNFKEQ come from the germline V gene. Trimming cost V 4 bases and J 8 bases, with 21 bases left between them. The CDR3 DNA reads as TGTGCCAGCAGCCCATGGCCTGGGACGGGATCTCAGCAGTACTTC. It codes for CASSPWPGTGSQQYF.

The chain recombines TRBV7-2 with TRBJ2-7, with TRBD2 identical over 8 bases. Germline CDR1 SGHTA, CDR2 FQGNSA. With 10 bases clipped from V and 0 bases from J, the junction kept 8 bases outside the gene matches. This CDR3 is 14 amino acids long. CDR3: CATLAGPSSYEQYF. DNA of the CDR3: TGTGCCACCTTAGCGGGGCCGAGCTCCTACGAGCAGTACTTC.

This chain connects TRBV4-1 to TRBJ1-2; perhaps TRBD1 as D (5 bases). The CDR3 is made up of 15 amino acids. With 2 bases removed from V and 6 bases from J, the gap between germline ends came to 16 bases. Germline V lookup: CDR1 MGHRA, CDR2 YSYEKL. In DNA form, the CDR3 reads TGCGCCAGCAGCCAACCCTTCGCAGGGTCTGATGGCTACACCTTC. It encodes CASSQPFAGSDGYTF.

The chain is built from TRBV12-3 or TRBV12-4 and TRBJ2-2, with a tentative D call TRBD2 (6 bases). Deletions cut 1 base from V and 5 bases from J, with 11 bases between. The CDR3 has 15 amino acids. Here the CDR3 reads CASSLGLAVTGELFF. In DNA form, the CDR3 reads TGTGCCAGCAGTTTAGGTTTAGCGGTGACCGGGGAGCTGTTTTTT.

This chain uses TRBV9 with TRBJ2-3, with 12 nucleotides matching TRBD2. Germline lookup yields CDR1 SGDLS and CDR2 YYNGEE. V shed 4 bases, J shed 6 bases, and the junction held 9 bases outside the gene matches. This CDR3 is 16 amino acids long. The CDR3 coding sequence is TGTGCCAGCAGCCTCGGACTAGCGGGGCCTCCGGATACGCAGTATTTT. As protein: CASSLGLAGPPDTQYF.

The genes are TRBV7-6 and TRBJ2-1; D unclear. CDR3 size: 15 residues. V was pared by 2 bases and J by 4 bases, with 12 bases between. CDR1 is SGHVS and CDR2 is FNYEAQ in the germline V gene. The CDR3 here is CASSLTSSPYNEQFF. CDR3 nucleotide sequence: TGTGCCAGCAGCTTAACATCCTCCCCTTACAATGAGCAGTTCTTC.

The chain couples TRBV29-1 to TRBJ1-4, with a tentative D call TRBD1 (5 bases). This CDR3 has 15 amino acids. Per germline, CDR1 SQVTM and CDR2 ANQGSEA. V was pared by 5 bases and J by 1 base, with 14 bases between. CDR3 nucleotides: TGCAGCGTTCGGCGGGGGAGCAAAACTAATGAAAAACTGTTTTTT. Amino acids: CSVRRGSKTNEKLFF.

The chain combines TRBV6-5 with TRBJ2-7; 8 bases line up with TRBD1. The CDR3 runs to 16 residues. CDR1 MNHEY and CDR2 SVGAGI come from the germline V gene. V was pared by 5 bases and J by 5 bases, with 14 bases of the junction left unmatched. DNA for the CDR3: TGTGCCAGCAGTATCCTCACAGGGGGTATAGTCCACGAGCAGTACTTC. Protein sequence: CASSILTGGIVHEQYF.

The CDR3 is CASADTLNTEAFF. The CDR3 DNA follows: TGTGCCAGTGCCGACACCTTGAACACTGAAGCTTTCTTT. This sequence joins TRBV19 and TRBJ1-1; D gene unclear. Germline CDR1 and CDR2: LNHDA and SQIVND (reference sequence). Deletions cut 8 bases from V and 0 bases from J, with 10 bases between. CDR3 size: 13 residues.

Notes on this clonotype: With a much larger clone just one base away, this may be a read error. The chain employs TRBV20-1 and TRBJ2-5, with D perhaps given as TRBD1 or TRBD2 (7 bases each). The length of the CDR3 is 15 residues. The germline CDR1 and CDR2 sequences are DFQATT and SNEGSKA (reference sequence). CDR3 sequence (DNA): TGCAGTGCTAGTCAGGGGGGAGGGGGGAAAGAGGCCCAGTACTTC. This translates into CSASQGGGGKEAQYF.

This clonotype was seen a handful of times. This chain uses TRBV9 with TRBJ2-1; D is unresolved. Germline V gene lookup returns CDR1 SGDLS and CDR2 YYNGEE. V lost 3 bases to trimming and J lost 7 bases, with 14 bases between them. CDR3 length: 14 residues. This chain's CDR3 is CASSGDGGRNEQFF. The CDR3 region has the DNA TGTGCCAGCAGCGGAGACGGTGGGCGAAATGAGCAGTTCTTC.

This clonotype showed up just a few times. The V gene is TRBV29-1, the J gene TRBJ2-5; 10 bases line up with TRBD1. Germline CDR1 reads SQVTM; CDR2 reads ANQGSEA. The length of the CDR3 is 16 residues. Germline trimming cut 6 bases from V and 2 bases from J; bases unmatched to any gene: 12. Here the CDR3 reads CSVLRDRGVGQETQYF. Here the CDR3 DNA reads TGCAGCGTCCTACGGGACAGGGGCGTCGGGCAAGAGACCCAGTACTTC.

The rearrangement joins TRBV28 to TRBJ2-3, with D maybe TRBD1 (6 bases). CDR1 MDHEN and CDR2 SYDVKM come from the germline V gene. Trimming left V 5 bases short and J 0 bases short, with 12 bases between. This CDR3 comprises 15 residues. The CDR3 here is CASSTNRESTDTQYF. The DNA for the CDR3 is TGTGCCAGCAGTACGAACAGGGAAAGCACAGATACGCAGTATTTT.

This clonotype has only a few counts. This chain links TRBV18 with TRBJ2-1, with 9 bases fitting TRBD1. After removal of 7 bases from V and 6 bases from J, the junction contained 10 bases not matched to a gene. The CDR3 length is 15 residues. The germline V gene has CDR1 KGHSH and CDR2 LQKENI. In nucleotides, the CDR3 is TGTGCCAGCTTTCTCGGGACAGGGTTCGGCAATGAGCAGTTCTTC. Translating gives CASFLGTGFGNEQFF.

There are a few counts of this clonotype. The rearrangement uses TRBV12-3 or TRBV12-4 and TRBJ2-5; 10 bases are shared with TRBD2. Trimming removed 3 bases from V and 2 bases from J; junction bases left unmatched: 9. The CDR3 loop spans 17 amino acids. In DNA form, the CDR3 reads TGTGCCAGCAGTTTTAAGGGGAGCGGGAGGGGGCAAGAGACCCAGTACTTC. Protein sequence: CASSFKGSGRGQETQYF.

This clonotype was recorded at least ten times. The V and J genes are TRBV6-1 and TRBJ2-7, with D tentatively TRBD1 (6 bases). Looked up from germline, CDR1 is MNHNS and CDR2 is SASEGT. Trimming stripped 1 base from V and 2 bases from J, with 6 bases between. CDR3 length: 13 residues. The CDR3 here is CASSEGQAYEQYF. The CDR3 DNA reads TGTGCCAGCAGTGAAGGACAGGCCTACGAGCAGTACTTC.

The chain uses TRBV28 and TRBJ2-1; 7 positions match TRBD2. This CDR3 region has 18 residues. Germline CDR1 reads MDHEN; CDR2 reads SYDVKM. With 3 bases clipped from V and 4 bases from J, the junction kept 15 bases outside the gene matches. The CDR3 protein is CASSLLRSAGVSYNEQFF. The CDR3 region has the DNA TGTGCCAGCAGTTTGCTAAGGTCCGCGGGAGTATCTTACAATGAGCAGTTCTTC.

The chain combines TRBV5-1 with TRBJ2-1; 11 bases line up with TRBD2. V lost 0 bases, J lost 4 bases, and 6 bases stayed unmatched. This CDR3 has 17 amino acids. Per germline, CDR1 SGHRS and CDR2 YFSETQ. The CDR3 region is CASSLGSGTSGYNEQFF. The CDR3 bases are TGCGCCAGCAGCTTGGGATCCGGGACTAGCGGTTACAATGAGCAGTTCTTC. Complete variable domain (other parts from reference TRBV5-1 and TRBJ2-1): KAGVTQTPRYLIKTRGQQVTLSCSPISGHRSVSWYQQTPGQGLQFLFEYFSETQRNKGNFPGRFSGRQFSNSRSEMNVSTLELGDSALYLCASSLGSGTSGYNEQFFGPGTRLTVL.

V gene TRBV28 combines with J gene TRBJ2-3; TRBD2 matches 7 bases. The CDR3 spans 16 residues. CDR1 is MDHEN, CDR2 SYDVKM, per germline. Unmatched junction bases numbered 8, after V lost 3 bases and J lost 2 bases. CDR3 sequence reads: CASSFSWTSPTDTQYF. The CDR3 DNA sequence: TGTGCCAGCAGTTTCTCCTGGACTAGTCCCACAGATACGCAGTATTTT.

This clonotype was counted between two and nine times. The chain employs TRBV20-1 and TRBJ2-7; 10 positions agree with TRBD1. The CDR3 is 13 amino acids. Germline V CDR1 and CDR2: DFQATT, SNEGSKA (reference sequence). The V segment lost 3 bases and the J segment 3 bases; nucleotides outside the gene matches: 2. CDR3 nucleotides: TGCAGTGCTAGGGGGACAGGGGACTACGAGCAGTACTTC. Its protein product is CSARGTGDYEQYF.

The chain uses TRBV7-8 and TRBJ1-5, with D perhaps TRBD1 (6 bases). CDR3 length: 17 residues. Germline CDR1 and CDR2: SGHVS and FQNEAQ. Trimming cost V 1 base and J 3 bases, with 16 bases left between them. DNA of the CDR3: TGTGCCAGCAGCTTAGATGGGGGCCAAGAATACAATCAGCCCCAGCATTTT. Its protein product is CASSLDGGQEYNQPQHF.

The chain uses TRBV6-2 or TRBV6-3 and TRBJ2-2; D unresolved. The CDR3 is 13 residues long. Germline lookup yields CDR1 MNHEY and CDR2 SVGEGT. V lost 1 base and J lost 6, with 6 bases in between. The CDR3 bases are TGTGCCAGCAGTTACTACACATCCGGGGAGCTGTTTTTT. Translation gives CASSYYTSGELFF.

The rearrangement links TRBV6-6 to TRBJ1-2; 7 bases align to TRBD1. The CDR3 is 12 residues long. The germline V gene encodes CDR1 MNHNY and CDR2 SVGAGI (reference sequence). With 5 bases clipped from V and 8 bases from J, the junction kept 5 bases outside the gene matches. The CDR3 DNA sequence: TGTGCCAGCAGTCAACAGGGGAGAGGCTACACCTTC. Its protein is CASSQQGRGYTF.

This clonotype was counted ten times or more. The CDR3 sequence: CSGTGTSGSWGEQFF. DNA of the CDR3: TGCAGCGGAACCGGGACTAGCGGGTCCTGGGGTGAGCAGTTCTTC. The genes are TRBV29-1 and TRBJ2-1, with 12 nucleotides matching TRBD2. V lost 7 bases and J lost 9; bases outside the gene matches: 13. The CDR3 is 15 amino acids. The V gene's germline CDR1 is SQVTM and CDR2 ANQGSEA.

This clonotype was observed a single time. This chain uses TRBV2 with TRBJ2-1; 10 nucleotides line up with TRBD2. V shed 8 bases, J shed 7 bases, and the junction held 8 bases outside the gene matches. This CDR3 comprises 14 residues. The germline gives CDR1 SNHLY, CDR2 FYNNEI. The CDR3 DNA sequence: TGTGCCAGCCAAGCTAGCGGGAGCTCTAATGAGCAGTTCTTC. This sequence encodes CASQASGSSNEQFF.

The chain couples TRBV5-6 to TRBJ1-2, with D uncertain. The CDR3 has 13 residues. The V gene lost 4 bases and the J gene lost 0 bases, with 7 bases spanning the gap. Germline CDR1 reads SGHDT; CDR2 reads YYEEEE. The CDR3 DNA is TGTGCCAGCAGCGTTCAGACTAACTATGGCTACACCTTC. The encoded protein is CASSVQTNYGYTF.

J is TRBJ2-3 and V is TRBV20-1; 11 nucleotides align to TRBD2. This CDR3 spans 15 amino acids. CDR1 is DFQATT and CDR2 is SNEGSKA in the germline V gene (reference sequence). J gave up 5 bases and V 0 bases, and 4 bases lay outside the gene matches. CDR3 DNA: TGCAGTGCTAGAGATCTAGCGGGGGGTGTAGATACGCAGTATTTT. Translating gives CSARDLAGGVDTQYF.